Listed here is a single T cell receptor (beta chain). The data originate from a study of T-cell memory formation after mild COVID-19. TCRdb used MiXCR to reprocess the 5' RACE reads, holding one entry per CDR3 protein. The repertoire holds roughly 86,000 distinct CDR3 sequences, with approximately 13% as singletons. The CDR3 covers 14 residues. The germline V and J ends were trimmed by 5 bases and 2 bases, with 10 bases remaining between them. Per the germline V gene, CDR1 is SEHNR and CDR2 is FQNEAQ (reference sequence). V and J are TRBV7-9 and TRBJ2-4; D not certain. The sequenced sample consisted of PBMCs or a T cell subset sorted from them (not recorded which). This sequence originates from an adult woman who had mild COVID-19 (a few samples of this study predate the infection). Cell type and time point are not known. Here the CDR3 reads CASSRGRTKNIQYF. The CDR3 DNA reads TGTGCCAGCAGCCGCGGACGGACCAAAAACATTCAGTACTTC.